A few counts support the clone carrying this T cell receptor beta chain. Its specificity is not known. The CDR3 spans 15 residues. Germline V gene data show CDR1 as SGHRS and CDR2 as YFSETQ. V was pared by 1 base and J by 1 base, with 12 bases between. CD4+ cells of the naive, central memory, regulatory and stem cell-like memory types were sorted via CD45RO/CCR7/CD25/CD127/CD95/CD27. The data derive from a study of beta chain features in type 1 diabetes. Notes on the study in general: It was possible that PCR favored shorter templates, equally so in patients and controls.

The sequenced template was cDNA made from the entire isolated RNA. The average read count of naive, central memory and regulatory T cell samples was some 3.5 million. The data were produced by immunoSEQ multiplex PCR, yet TCRdb's version contains in-frame clones alone and is incomplete. The sample lists 250,000 to 350,000 clones; approximately 10% were seen once. The chain employs TRBV5-1 and TRBJ2-7; D is perhaps TRBD1 (5 bases). The origin of this receptor is a woman in her twenties or thirties in good health. Sequencing was performed on naive CD4+ T cells from blood. CDR3 in DNA: TGCGCCAGCAGCTTGTCGGCAGGGATTTCCTACGAGCAGTACTTC. This translates into CASSLSAGISYEQYF.